These T cell receptor beta chains were read from a single sample in a study of cytomegalovirus exposure and HLA in healthy donors. The assay was immunoSEQ multiplex PCR, and TCRdb's table has in-frame clones only and misses some. Of around 140,000 clones in the sample, approximately 80% were seen once. The specimen sequenced was PBMCs. Receptors originate from a male donor in good health and CMV-seropositive. CDR3s include the opening cysteine and the closing phenylalanine or tryptophan. The order of the fields is CDR3 length, J gene, clone size, V gene, D gene, CDR3 DNA, CDR3 protein. A D gene is named only where the DNA matches it firmly. The listing skips clone size in some rows; elsewhere it reads once, few, many or a size class.

18	TRBJ2-1	NA	TRBV7-3	NA	TGTGCCAGCAGCTTAAGAGCAGGGGGGTACGGGAGCCACAATGAGCAGTTCTTC	CASSLRAGGYGSHNEQFF
14	TRBJ2-4	few	TRBV6-6	NA	TGTGCCAGCAGTTACTCTAGCGCAAAAAACAGTCAGTACTTC	CASSYSSAKNSQYF
14	TRBJ1-1	NA	TRBV29-1	TRBD1	TGCAGCGGCCTGACAGGGATGCCGAACACTGAAGCTTTCTTT	CSGLTGMPNTEAFF
15	TRBJ1-2	few	TRBV4-1	TRBD1	TGCGCCAGCAGCCAAGAAGGGACAGGTGGATATGGCTACACCTTC	CASSQEGTGGYGYTF
11	TRBJ1-4	NA	TRBV27	NA	TGTGCCAGCCGAGATAATGAAAAACTGTTTTTT	CASRDNEKLFF
13	TRBJ2-2	NA	TRBV13	NA	TGTGCCAGCAGCCTAGCCGTCGGGGGGGAGCTGTTTTTT	CASSLAVGGELFF
16	TRBJ2-5	NA	TRBV7-8	NA	TGTGCCAGCAGCTTAGGGCCTTGGGGGCTGGGAGAGACCCAGTACTTC	CASSLGPWGLGETQYF
13	TRBJ2-7	NA	TRBV28	NA	TGTGCCAGCACCCCGGGGGAAGGGTACGAGCAGTACTTC	CASTPGEGYEQYF
13	TRBJ2-1	NA	TRBV19	NA	TGTGCCAGTAGTCAGGGAAACTACAATGAGCAGTTCTTC	CASSQGNYNEQFF
15	TRBJ2-3	once	TRBV2	TRBD2	TGTGCCAGCAGTGGGGTTAGCGGGGTAGGGGATACGCAGTATTTT	CASSGVSGVGDTQYF
15	TRBJ1-2	once	TRBV18	NA	TGTGCCAGCTCACCAGGAGGGCAGGCTAACTATGGCTACACCTTC	CASSPGGQANYGYTF
11	TRBJ1-2	NA	TRBV20-1	NA	TGCAGTGCTCCTCAGGGATCCGGCTACACCTTC	CSAPQGSGYTF
17	TRBJ1-6	NA	TRBV2	NA	TGTGCCAGCAGTGAAGGGGGGCAGGGGCTAATCGGTTCACCCCTCCACTTT	CASSEGGQGLIGSPLHF
16	TRBJ2-7	NA	TRBV7-9	NA	TGTTCCAGCAGTATACCGGGCCTCCCAGCGGGCTACGAGCAGTACTTC	CSSSIPGLPAGYEQYF
17	TRBJ2-1	NA	TRBV7-9	TRBD2	TGTGCCAGCAGCTTACCCCTCCGGCTAGCGGGGTACAATGAGCAGTTCTTC	CASSLPLRLAGYNEQFF
14	TRBJ1-3	few	TRBV6-5	TRBD1	TGTGCCAGCAGAACAGGGGGAACAGGAAACACCATATATTTT	CASRTGGTGNTIYF
17	TRBJ1-1	once	TRBV10-3	TRBD1	TGTGCCATCAGTGCTTTCCCGGGACAGGAAATGAACACTGAAGCTTTCTTT	CAISAFPGQEMNTEAFF
15	TRBJ1-1	NA	TRBV19	NA	TGTGCCAGTAGTATAGGCGGGGCACTGAACACTGAAGCTTTCTTT	CASSIGGALNTEAFF
16	TRBJ2-3	NA	TRBV7-9	TRBD2	TGTTCCAGCAGTTTCGGGACTAGCGGGAGCACAGATACGCAGTATTTT	CSSSFGTSGSTDTQYF
14	TRBJ1-6	NA	TRBV10-3	NA	TGTGCCATCAGTGAGTCAATCGGAGGTTCACCCCTCCACTTT	CAISESIGGSPLHF
15	TRBJ1-1	few	TRBV5-5	TRBD1	TGTGCCAGCAGCGTACGACAGGGGCCGAACACTGAAGCTTTCTTT	CASSVRQGPNTEAFF
14	TRBJ1-1	NA	TRBV28	NA	TGTGCCAGCAGAGAAAAAAACAGGGTATCCGAAGCTTTCTTT	CASREKNRVSEAFF
18	TRBJ1-4	NA	TRBV7-9	NA	TGTGCCAGCAGCTTAGTTGGGGGCCTCAGTATAACTAATGAAAAACTGTTTTTT	CASSLVGGLSITNEKLFF
14	TRBJ2-7	NA	TRBV5-1	NA	TGCGCCAGCAGCTTCAAGACGGGGGCCTACGAGCAGTACTTC	CASSFKTGAYEQYF
14	TRBJ2-1	NA	TRBV19	NA	TGTGCCAGTACCCCCAGGACAGCCTACAATGAGCAGTTCTTC	CASTPRTAYNEQFF
14	TRBJ1-1	NA	TRBV7-8	NA	TGTGCCAGCAGCTTAGACAGACTGAACACTGAAGCTTTCTTT	CASSLDRLNTEAFF
14	TRBJ2-3	NA	TRBV2	NA	TGTGCCAGCAGTGAACTAAGCTCCGCAGATACGCAGTATTTT	CASSELSSADTQYF
13	TRBJ2-2	once	TRBV28	NA	TGTGCCAGCACCCCGAGGGACACCGGGGAGCTGTTTTTT	CASTPRDTGELFF
15	TRBJ2-1	NA	TRBV28	TRBD2	TGTGCCAGCAAAGAAGCGGGAGAATCCTACAATGAGCAGTTCTTC	CASKEAGESYNEQFF
16	TRBJ2-5	NA	TRBV7-2	TRBD2	TGTGCCAGCAGCTTACAAGGACTAGCGGGGAAAGAGACCCAGTACTTC	CASSLQGLAGKETQYF
12	TRBJ1-5	NA	TRBV2	NA	TGTGCCAGCAGTGAAGCGCGAGGCGCTCAGCATTTT	CASSEARGAQHF
15	TRBJ2-3	NA	TRBV7-9	NA	TGTGCCAGCTCGCCGGGACTCCCCGCCGGCGATACGCAGTATTTT	CASSPGLPAGDTQYF
13	TRBJ2-1	few	TRBV10-3	TRBD2	TGTGCCATCAGTCTGGGACTAGCCGATGAGCAGTTCTTC	CAISLGLADEQFF
16	TRBJ1-1	NA	TRBV27	TRBD1	TGTGCCAGCAGTTTACTCGGAGACAGGGGTCCTTTTGAAGCTTTCTTT	CASSLLGDRGPFEAFF
15	TRBJ1-5	NA	TRBV28	NA	TGTGCCAGCAGACCCGGGACAAGGGGCAATCAGCCCCAGCATTTT	CASRPGTRGNQPQHF
14	TRBJ2-7	NA	TRBV5-6	TRBD1	TGTGCCAGCAGCAATGGACAGGATACCTACGAGCAGTACTTC	CASSNGQDTYEQYF
14	TRBJ2-7	NA	TRBV5-1	NA	TGCGCCAGCAGCTTGGGGACTAACTCCTACGAGCAGTACTTC	CASSLGTNSYEQYF
15	TRBJ2-7	NA	TRBV28	TRBD1	TGTGCCAGCAGCCAACCAGGACAGGGTAATTACGAGCAGTACTTC	CASSQPGQGNYEQYF
13	TRBJ2-5	NA	TRBV7-9	TRBD1	TGTGCCAGCAGCACGACAGGGCGGGAGACCCAGTACTTC	CASSTTGRETQYF
14	TRBJ2-3	NA	TRBV7-8	NA	TGTGCCAGCACCCAAGGGGGATCCACAGATACGCAGTATTTT	CASTQGGSTDTQYF
13	TRBJ1-5	NA	TRBV6-1	TRBD1	TGTGCCAGCAGTCGACAGGGGAATCAGCCCCAGCATTTT	CASSRQGNQPQHF
12	TRBJ1-1	NA	TRBV29-1	NA	TGCAGCGTTGTAGTCACGAACACTGAAGCTTTCTTT	CSVVVTNTEAFF
14	TRBJ1-1	NA	TRBV7-9	NA	TGTTCCAGCAGCTTAGAGACAGTGAACACTGAAGCTTTCTTT	CSSSLETVNTEAFF
14	TRBJ1-1	NA	TRBV6-1	NA	TGTGCCAGCAGTTCGCCCTCGGGGGGAACTGAAGCTTTCTTT	CASSSPSGGTEAFF
13	TRBJ2-1	NA	TRBV28	NA	TGTGCCAGCAGTTTGGTCCAGTACAATGAGCAGTTCTTC	CASSLVQYNEQFF
14	TRBJ2-5	NA	TRBV5-1	NA	TGCGCCAGCAGCTTGACAGGGGGGGGTGAGACCCAGTACTTC	CASSLTGGGETQYF
15	TRBJ2-3	NA	TRBV6-5	TRBD2	TGTGCCAGCAGCCAACTAGCGGGGGGAACAGATACGCAGTATTTT	CASSQLAGGTDTQYF
14	TRBJ1-1	NA	TRBV5-1	TRBD1	TGCGCCAGCAGCTTCTCAGGGGGGAACACTGAAGCTTTCTTT	CASSFSGGNTEAFF
18	TRBJ2-2	NA	TRBV5-1	TRBD2	TGCGCCAGCAGCTTGCGAACTAGCGGGGGGGCCAACACCGGGGAGCTGTTTTTT	CASSLRTSGGANTGELFF
12	TRBJ2-5	NA	TRBV19	NA	TGTGCCAGTAGTCGGGTAAGAGAGACCCAGTACTTC	CASSRVRETQYF
14	TRBJ2-7	NA	TRBV28	NA	TGTGCCAGCAGCTTCAACCGGGACACCTACGAGCAGTACTTC	CASSFNRDTYEQYF
14	TRBJ1-2	NA	TRBV2	NA	TGTGCCAGCAGCTACAGGGCAGGAAACTATGGCTACACCTTC	CASSYRAGNYGYTF
15	TRBJ1-1	NA	TRBV6-5	NA	TGTGCCAGCAGCAGTGGACAGTACATGAACACTGAAGCTTTCTTT	CASSSGQYMNTEAFF
15	TRBJ2-1	NA	TRBV25-1	TRBD2	TGTGCCAGCAGTGAATTTACTAGCGGGTACAATGAGCAGTTCTTC	CASSEFTSGYNEQFF
20	TRBJ2-3	NA	TRBV4-2	NA	TGTGCCAGCAGCCAAGCGGGGAGCGGGCTCCCCAAATCTAGCACAGATACGCAGTATTTT	CASSQAGSGLPKSSTDTQYF
15	TRBJ1-3	NA	TRBV11-3	NA	TGTGCCAGCAGCTCCGGTACCCGTGGTGGAAACACCATATATTTT	CASSSGTRGGNTIYF
15	TRBJ1-5	NA	TRBV28	NA	TGTGCCAGCAGCGGCAACAGGGCGAGCAATCAGCCCCAGCATTTT	CASSGNRASNQPQHF